This T cell receptor (beta chain) was recorded in a study of T cell responses to AZD1222 COVID-19 vaccine. Overall study findings and caveats: Most donors were white British, females outnumbered males, and clonal diversity was possibly underestimated.

Comment on this clone: Its specificity is unknown.

CDR3 size: 14 residues. Looked up from germline, CDR1 is KGHSH and CDR2 is LQKENI. Between the trimmed V and J ends, which lost 2 bases and 4 bases, there was a span of 9 bases. The table came from immunoSEQ multiplex PCR; TCRdb's copy has only in-frame clones and leaves some out. This sample yields 100,000 to 150,000 clones, of which roughly 87% are seen a single time; about 4.1% belongs to the top ten. The V gene is TRBV18, the J gene TRBJ1-3; D unclear. This specimen consisted of peripheral blood, obtained on day 0 of MenACWY control vaccination. This sequence was found in an adult in good health. CDR3 loop: CASSPTGGGNTIYF. DNA for the CDR3: TGTGCCAGCTCACCAACTGGAGGGGGAAACACCATATATTTT. Filled out from reference TRBV18 and TRBJ1-3, the complete variable domain reads NAGVMQNPRHLVRRRGQEARLRCSPMKGHSHVYWYRQLPEEGLKFMVYLQKENIIDESGMPKERFSAEFPKEGPSILRIQQVVRGDSAAYFCASSPTGGGNTIYFGEGSWLTVV.